The entry below describes one TCR beta chain. These data come from a study of blood T cell repertoires in COVID-19. This CDR3 contains 17 residues. V shed 4 bases and J 5 bases; nucleotides not matched to a gene: 6. The germline gives CDR1 MNHEY, CDR2 SMNVEV (reference sequence). Measured with immunoSEQ multiplex PCR; TCRdb has only the in-frame clones, and not every one. Of 90,000 to 120,000 clones in the sample, approximately 81% were seen once. This clonotype originated in a human donor in a cohort sampled during active COVID-19. Sequencing was carried out using peripheral blood. V gene TRBV27 combines with J gene TRBJ2-2, with TRBD2 matching over 14 bases. DNA of the CDR3: TGTGCCAGCAGTTGGGGACTAGCGGGAGTCGGTACCGGGGAGCTGTTTTTT. It yields the protein CASSWGLAGVGTGELFF.